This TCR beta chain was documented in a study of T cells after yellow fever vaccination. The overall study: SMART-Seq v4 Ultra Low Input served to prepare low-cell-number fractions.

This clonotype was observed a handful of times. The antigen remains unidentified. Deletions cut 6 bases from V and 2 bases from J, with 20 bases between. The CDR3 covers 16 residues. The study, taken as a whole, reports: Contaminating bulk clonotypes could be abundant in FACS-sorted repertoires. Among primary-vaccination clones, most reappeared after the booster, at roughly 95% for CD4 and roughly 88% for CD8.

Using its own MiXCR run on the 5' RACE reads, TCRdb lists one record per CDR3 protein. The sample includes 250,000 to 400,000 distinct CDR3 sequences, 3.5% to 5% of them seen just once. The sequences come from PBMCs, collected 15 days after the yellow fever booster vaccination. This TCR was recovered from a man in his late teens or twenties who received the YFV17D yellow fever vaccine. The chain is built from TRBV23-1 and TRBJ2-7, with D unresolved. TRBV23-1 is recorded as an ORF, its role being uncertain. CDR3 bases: TGCGCCAGCAGCGCATCGAGTAGGGCTACCCCCTACGAGCAGTACGTC. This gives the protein CASSASSRATPYEQYV.